The 16 T cell receptor beta chains below come from one sample, sequenced in a study of blood T cell repertoires in COVID-19. Here immunoSEQ multiplex PCR was the method, and the copy in TCRdb shows in-frame clones only, minus some. The table has around 480,000 clones, around 89% seen once; the top ten hold roughly 12%. Sequences were obtained from peripheral blood. These receptors all come from a woman in her 50s with COVID-19, enrolled during active disease.

This chain uses TRBV2 with TRBJ2-1; 7 bases map to TRBD1. The junction had 11 bases not matched to a gene; V was cut back by 5 bases and J by 4 bases. Germline CDR1 reads SNHLY; CDR2 reads FYNNEI. This CDR3 has 16 amino acids. The CDR3 coding sequence is TGTGCCAGCAGTCCCACACCCGGGACAGATTACAATGAGCAGTTCTTC. Amino acid sequence: CASSPTPGTDYNEQFF. Together with reference TRBV2 and TRBJ2-1, the CDR3 gives the full variable domain: EPEVTQTPSHQVTQMGQEVILRCVPISNHLYFYWYRQILGQKVEFLVSFYNNEISEKSEIFDDQFSVERPDGSNFTLKIRSTKLEDSAMYFCASSPTPGTDYNEQFFGPGTRLTVL.

This clone occurred once. The rearrangement joins TRBV5-4 to TRBJ2-2; 9 positions agree with TRBD2. This CDR3 is built from 15 residues. V lost 6 bases and J lost 3; bases outside the gene matches: 6. Germline lookup yields CDR1 SGHNT and CDR2 YYREEE (reference sequence). The DNA of the CDR3 is TGTGCCAGCAATGGCGGGGGGGAGTACACCGGGGAGCTGTTTTTT. It codes for CASNGGGEYTGELFF.

The V gene is TRBV7-9, the J gene TRBJ2-1; D unclear. V was trimmed by 4 bases and J by 6 bases, leaving 7 bases between them. In germline, CDR1 is SEHNR, CDR2 FQNEAQ (reference sequence). The CDR3 is 12 residues long. For the CDR3, the DNA is TGTGCCAGCAGCTCCCGGTCCAATGAGCAGTTCTTC. Residues: CASSSRSNEQFF.

CDR3 in amino acids: CAWRGEGWYSPLHF. The CDR3 region has the DNA TGTGCCTGGAGAGGGGAGGGGTGGTATTCACCCCTCCACTTT. This sequence joins TRBV30 and TRBJ1-6; the D gene is possibly TRBD1 (5 bases). V was clipped by 3 bases and J by 8 bases, with 14 bases between them. There are 14 residues in the CDR3. Germline CDR1 reads GTSNPN; CDR2 reads SVGIG (reference sequence).

The genes are TRBV5-1 and TRBJ1-2; 8 positions match TRBD1. Per the germline V gene, CDR1 is SGHRS and CDR2 is YFSETQ. The V and J ends lost 0 bases and 10 bases, in that order; junction bases with no gene match: 11. The CDR3 spans 15 residues. The CDR3 protein is CASSLGLGQDPHYTF. The CDR3 nucleotides are TGCGCCAGCAGCTTGGGCCTGGGACAGGACCCCCACTACACCTTC.

The chain links TRBV28 to TRBJ2-1; 15 bases line up with TRBD2. Germline CDR1 reads MDHEN; CDR2 reads SYDVKM. This CDR3 is 17 amino acids long. V dropped 7 bases and J dropped 9; count of bases not matched to a gene: 13. For the CDR3, the DNA is TGTGCCAGCAAACCACCGGGACTAGCGGGGGGATACGGTGAGCAGTTCTTC. As protein: CASKPPGLAGGYGEQFF.

This clone was recorded only once. The chain links TRBV11-2 to TRBJ1-5; D is possibly TRBD1 (6 bases). Germline values: CDR1 SGHAT, CDR2 FQNNGV. The CDR3 totals 13 residues. The V end was cut by 3 bases, the J end by 5 bases, with 8 bases between. CDR3: CASSLTGHQPQHF. The CDR3 bases are TGTGCCAGCAGCTTGACAGGACATCAGCCCCAGCATTTT.

This clone was seen a single time. The chain employs TRBV19 and TRBJ1-5; 11 bases match TRBD1. Trimming took 5 bases from V and 6 from J; bases not matched to a gene: 9. The germline CDR1 and CDR2 sequences are LNHDA and SQIVND (reference sequence). The CDR3 is 16 residues long. The CDR3 region has the DNA TGTGCCAGTAGTCCCCAGGGACAGGGGGTAGGTCAGCCCCAGCATTTT. As protein: CASSPQGQGVGQPQHF. Filled out from reference TRBV19 and TRBJ1-5, the complete variable domain reads DGGITQSPKYLFRKEGQNVTLSCEQNLNHDAMYWYRQDPGQGLRLIYYSQIVNDFQKGDIAEGYSVSREKKESFPLTVTSAQKNPTAFYLCASSPQGQGVGQPQHFGDGTRLSIL.

The chain joins TRBV6-5 to TRBJ1-2; possibly TRBD1 for D (5 bases). The CDR3 is 15 amino acids. V was pared by 0 bases and J by 4 bases, with 12 bases between. CDR1 and CDR2 (germline): MNHEY, SVGAGI. CDR3 in amino acids: CASSYSEGALYGYTF. The CDR3 bases are TGTGCCAGCAGTTACTCGGAAGGGGCCCTCTATGGCTACACCTTC.

The rearrangement joins TRBV7-6 to TRBJ1-2; TRBD1 aligns across 11 bases. The CDR3 runs to 15 residues. Germline assignment: CDR1 SGHVS and CDR2 FNYEAQ. V shed 4 bases, J shed 3 bases, and the junction held 4 bases outside the gene matches. The CDR3 here is CASSSADRGHYGYTF. CDR3 sequence (DNA): TGTGCCAGCAGCTCGGCGGACAGGGGGCACTATGGCTACACCTTC.

The chain recombines TRBV29-1 with TRBJ2-6; no clear D. This CDR3 contains 12 residues. Germline CDR1 is SQVTM and CDR2 is ANQGSEA. V dropped 4 bases and J dropped 4 bases, with 5 bases sitting between them. CDR3 coding DNA: TGCAGCGTTGGAGCAGGGGCCAACGTCCTGACTTTC. Its protein product is CSVGAGANVLTF.

The chain uses TRBV3-1 (or the pseudogene TRBV3-2) and TRBJ1-6; the D gene is possibly TRBD1 (6 bases). Per germline, CDR1 LGHDT and CDR2 YNNKEL (reference sequence). V lost 6 bases, J lost 8 bases, and 14 bases lay in between. The CDR3 has 14 amino acids. The CDR3 DNA follows: TGTGCCAGCAGTTACACAGGGAATTATTCACCCCTCCACTTT. This codes for CASSYTGNYSPLHF.

The rearrangement joins TRBV9 to TRBJ2-3, with 12 bases matching TRBD2. After removal of 3 bases from V and 2 bases from J, the junction contained 4 bases not matched to a gene. The CDR3 contains 16 residues. The germline CDR1 and CDR2 sequences are SGDLS and YYNGEE. The CDR3 spells CASSAGTSGHTDTQYF. In DNA, the CDR3 is TGTGCCAGCAGCGCTGGGACTAGCGGGCACACAGATACGCAGTATTTT.

This chain joins TRBV6-5 and TRBJ1-6, with no clear D. Germline V gene lookup returns CDR1 MNHEY and CDR2 SVGAGI. V was cut by 7 bases and J by 4 bases, with 8 bases left in between. This CDR3 is 13 amino acids long. The CDR3 spells CASMVQYNSPLHF. CDR3 DNA sequence: TGTGCCAGCATGGTACAGTATAATTCACCCCTCCACTTT.

V and J are TRBV18 and TRBJ1-2, with D possibly being TRBD1 (6 bases). This CDR3 contains 14 residues. Trimming pared 5 bases from V and 7 bases from J, leaving 17 bases between. Germline lookup yields CDR1 KGHSH and CDR2 LQKENI. In DNA, the CDR3 is TGTGCCAGCTCATCCCCGGGGGGCGTAGCTGGCTACACCTTC. Amino acid sequence: CASSSPGGVAGYTF.

The V call is TRBV19, the J call TRBJ1-6; D might be TRBD1 (6 bases). Germline assignment: CDR1 LNHDA and CDR2 SQIVND (reference sequence). This CDR3 spans 13 amino acids. Trimming removed 11 bases at V and 8 bases at J, with 16 bases between. The CDR3 here is CASKRDNYSPLHF. CDR3 in DNA: TGTGCCTCTAAACGGGACAACTATTCACCCCTCCACTTT. The full variable domain, rest sourced from reference TRBV19 and TRBJ1-6, is DGGITQSPKYLFRKEGQNVTLSCEQNLNHDAMYWYRQDPGQGLRLIYYSQIVNDFQKGDIAEGYSVSREKKESFPLTVTSAQKNPTAFYLCASKRDNYSPLHFGNGTRLTVT.